The present entry profiles one T cell receptor (beta chain) with its context. This sample is part of a study of T cell changes during pregnancy in multiple sclerosis. The repertoire was sequenced with immunoSEQ multiplex PCR; TCRdb's copy has only in-frame clones and lacks some. The table has 100,000 to 150,000 clones, approximately 93% seen once; the top ten hold approximately 6.2%. This CDR3 has 12 residues. The germline CDR1 and CDR2 sequences are WSHSY and SAAADI. Losses at the gene ends were 6 bases for V and 7 bases for J; bases not matched to a gene: 5. The input for sequencing was peripheral blood, taken before pregnancy. The chain employs TRBV10-2 and TRBJ2-7; 8 bases map to TRBD1. The sequence derives from a female donor with multiple sclerosis, enrolled in a pregnancy study. The CDR3 nucleotides read TGCGCCAGCAGGGGCAGGGGGCGAGAGCAGTACTTC. Encoded protein: CASRGRGREQYF.